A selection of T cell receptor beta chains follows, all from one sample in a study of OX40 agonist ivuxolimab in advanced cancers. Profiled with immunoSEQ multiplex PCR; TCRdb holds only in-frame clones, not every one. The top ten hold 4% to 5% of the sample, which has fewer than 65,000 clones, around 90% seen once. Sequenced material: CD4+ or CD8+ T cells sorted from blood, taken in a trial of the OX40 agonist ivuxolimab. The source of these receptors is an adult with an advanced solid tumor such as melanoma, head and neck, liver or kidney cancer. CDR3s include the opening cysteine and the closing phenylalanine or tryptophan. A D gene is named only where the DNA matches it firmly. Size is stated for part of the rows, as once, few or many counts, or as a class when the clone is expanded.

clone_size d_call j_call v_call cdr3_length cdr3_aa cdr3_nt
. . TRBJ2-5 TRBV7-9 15 CASSLSRDFQETQYF TGTGCCAGCAGCTTATCTCGGGACTTCCAAGAGACCCAGTACTTC
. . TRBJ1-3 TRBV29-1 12 CSVDTGGNTIYF TGCAGCGTCGACACAGGGGGAAACACCATATATTTT
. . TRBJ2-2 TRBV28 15 CASSLALSNTGELFF TGTGCCAGCAGTTTGGCCCTAAGCAACACCGGGGAGCTGTTTTTT
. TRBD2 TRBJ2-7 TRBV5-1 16 CASSLEASGSIGEQYF TGCGCCAGCAGCTTGGAGGCTAGCGGGAGTATCGGCGAGCAGTACTTC
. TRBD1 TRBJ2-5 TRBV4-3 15 CASSQGTGLQETQYF TGCGCCAGCAGCCAAGGGACAGGACTTCAAGAGACCCAGTACTTC
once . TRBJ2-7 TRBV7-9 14 CASSLGQRSYEQYF TGTGCCAGCAGCCTCGGACAGCGCTCCTACGAGCAGTACTTC
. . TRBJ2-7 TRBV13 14 CASSARTGSYEQYF TGTGCCAGCAGCGCAAGGACTGGTTCCTACGAGCAGTACTTC
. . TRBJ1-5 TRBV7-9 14 CASSLGPSNQPQHF TGTGCCAGCAGCTTAGGACCTAGCAATCAGCCCCAGCATTTT
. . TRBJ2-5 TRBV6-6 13 CASSGDGQETQYF TGTGCCAGCAGTGGGGACGGTCAAGAGACCCAGTACTTC
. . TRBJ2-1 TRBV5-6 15 CASSSGGGPYNEQFF TGTGCCAGCAGCTCAGGGGGGGGCCCCTACAATGAGCAGTTCTTC
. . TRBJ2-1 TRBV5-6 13 CASGDISYNEQFF TGTGCCAGCGGGGATATCTCCTACAATGAGCAGTTCTTC
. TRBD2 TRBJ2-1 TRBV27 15 CASTSSGSPHNEQFF TGTGCCAGCACCTCTAGCGGGAGTCCCCACAATGAGCAGTTCTTC
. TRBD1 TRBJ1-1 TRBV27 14 CASRSGTGGTEAFF TGTGCCAGCAGAAGTGGGACAGGGGGCACTGAAGCTTTCTTT
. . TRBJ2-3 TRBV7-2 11 CASSGVNTQYF TGTGCCAGCAGCGGAGTGAATACGCAGTATTTT
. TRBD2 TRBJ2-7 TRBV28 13 CASRLAGDYEQYF TGTGCCAGCAGACTAGCGGGAGATTACGAGCAGTACTTC
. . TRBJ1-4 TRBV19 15 CASSGEGGRIEKLFF TGTGCCAGTAGTGGGGAAGGGGGAAGGATTGAAAAACTGTTTTTT
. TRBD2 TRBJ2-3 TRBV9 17 CASSVRDLAGATDTQYF TGTGCCAGCAGCGTTAGGGATCTAGCGGGGGCCACAGATACGCAGTATTTT